This T cell receptor (beta chain) is from a study of blood T cell repertoires in COVID-19. For the study at large: Spain, Italy and the United States supplied samples that represented acute and convalescent COVID-19.

Germline V lookup: CDR1 SGHTA, CDR2 FQGNSA. CDR3 length: 16 amino acids. V lost 1 base and J lost 5; bases outside the gene matches: 7. Per the study methods: Estimated nucleated cell counts came from reference gene primer amplification. TCRdb's copy holds only in-frame clones and misses some; the assay was immunoSEQ multiplex PCR. For V, J and clone size, that table is used; D and trimming come from the DNA. The table lists about 240,000 clones, approximately 85% of them singletons, with just under 0.8% in the top ten. Note on this clone: Additional DNA sequences in this sample encode the identical CDR3.

V usage is TRBV7-2 and J usage is TRBJ2-2, with 7 positions matching TRBD2. The sample comprised peripheral blood. The receptor's source is a young woman with acute or convalescent COVID-19. The CDR3 reads CASSLVGGSGTGELFF. In nucleotides, the CDR3 is TGTGCCAGCAGCTTAGTGGGCGGGAGTGGTACCGGGGAGCTGTTTTTT.